This T cell receptor (beta chain) originates from a study of blood T cell repertoires in COVID-19. Germline lookup yields CDR1 LGHDT and CDR2 YNNKEL (reference sequence). This CDR3 is 16 amino acids long. Trimming stripped 5 bases from V and 1 base from J, with 16 bases between. Some clones are missing from TCRdb's copy, which holds only in-frame ones; the method was immunoSEQ multiplex PCR. Among 90,000 to 150,000 clones listed, roughly 90% were seen once. The chain employs TRBV3-1 (or the pseudogene TRBV3-2) and TRBJ2-3, with D possibly TRBD2 on 6 matching bases. Sample: peripheral blood. The source of this sequence is a human donor in a cohort sampled during active COVID-19. The CDR3, as DNA: TGTGCCAGCAGCTTCATCCGGGGAGGCGGCACAGATACGCAGTATTTT. Residues: CASSFIRGGGTDTQYF.